Included here is one T cell receptor (beta chain) sequence, with context. Its antigen remains unknown. This sample is drawn from a study of beta chain features in type 1 diabetes. Broader study findings: The naive, central memory and Treg TCRB repertoires showed an apparent similarity that was greater among patients than among healthy donors. Any HLA-type effect on TCRB rearrangement remained unresolved here. Patients with Type 1 diabetes showed moderately but significantly shorter TCRB CDR3s in all four CD4+ subsets.

Trimming took off 5 bases at V and 4 bases at J, with 21 bases between the two ends. Germline CDR1 MNHEY, CDR2 SMNVEV (reference sequence). CDR3 length equals 17 residues. Reverse transcribing all isolated RNA meant expressed TCRB transcripts were sequenced. Method: immunoSEQ multiplex PCR; TCRdb's copy keeps in-frame clones and lacks some. Of 53,000 or so clones in the sample, about 60% were seen once. The sequence came from a woman in her thirties with type 1 diabetes. The chain couples TRBV27 to TRBJ2-1; D might be TRBD2 (6 bases). Sequencing was performed on stem cell memory CD4+ T cells from blood. CDR3 nucleotides: TGTGCCAGCAGTCCCCGGGGTAGCGGCCCTTTGTACAATGAGCAGTTCTTC. Its translation is CASSPRGSGPLYNEQFF.